Presented here are 27 T cell receptor beta chains from one specimen sequenced in a study of CD8 T cells in Susac syndrome. Random hexamers were used to reverse transcribe about 0.45 to 1 ug of RNA. TCRdb recomputed calls from the immunoSEQ multiplex PCR reads with MiXCR, one row per CDR3 protein. This sample has 350,000 to 550,000 distinct CDR3 sequences; around 85% occur once, and the top ten carry roughly 0.11%. Sequencing was performed on CD8+ T cells from PBMCs. Receptors originate from a human donor with multiple sclerosis.

The chain joins TRBV7-6 to TRBJ1-5; perhaps TRBD1 as D (6 bases). The germline gives CDR1 SGHVS, CDR2 FNYEAQ. The CDR3 spans 14 residues. Between the trimmed V and J ends, which lost 2 bases and 7 bases, there was a span of 12 bases. The CDR3 is CASSLLQGNQPQHF. The CDR3 bases are TGTGCCAGCAGCTTACTACAGGGAAACCAGCCCCAGCATTTT.

The V gene is TRBV4-1, the J gene TRBJ2-7; TRBD1 matches 10 bases. The junction had 6 bases not matched to a gene; V was cut back by 1 base and J by 3 bases. The germline CDR1 and CDR2 sequences are MGHRA and YSYEKL. This CDR3 spans 16 amino acids. CDR3 in amino acids: CASSQVPGTGDYEQYF. As DNA, the CDR3 is TGCGCCAGCAGCCAAGTCCCCGGGACAGGGGACTACGAGCAGTACTTC.

The rearrangement uses TRBV6-1 and TRBJ2-1; the match to TRBD1 covers 11 bases. V lost 5 bases and J lost 5; bases outside the gene matches: 8. CDR3 length: 16 residues. From germline, CDR1 is MNHNS and CDR2 SASEGT. The CDR3 sequence is CASSPSGTGGHNEQFF. Written as DNA, the CDR3 is TGTGCCAGCAGTCCATCGGGGACAGGGGGGCACAATGAGCAGTTCTTC.

CDR3 in DNA: TGTGCCAGCAGTTATAATCTAGAGGCCGAACCTACTCCAAATCAGCCCCAGCATTTT. This encodes CASSYNLEAEPTPNQPQHF. The V call is TRBV6-2 or TRBV6-3, the J call TRBJ1-5; D is undetermined. Germline lookup yields CDR1 MNHEY and CDR2 SVGEGT. The CDR3 contains 19 residues. V was pared by 3 bases and J by 4 bases, with 25 bases between.

The gene calls are TRBV4-1 and TRBJ2-1; weak D call: TRBD2 (5 bases). Germline V lookup: CDR1 MGHRA, CDR2 YSYEKL. V was pared by 0 bases and J by 2 bases, with 8 bases between. This CDR3 region has 15 residues. The CDR3 protein is CASSQDEGPYNEQFF. CDR3 DNA: TGCGCCAGCAGCCAAGATGAGGGCCCCTACAATGAGCAGTTCTTC.

CDR3 sequence (DNA): TGTGCCAGCAGTTTCAACCCCTTCGGGGAGACCCAGTACTTC. It translates to CASSFNPFGETQYF. This sequence joins TRBV27 and TRBJ2-5; D not resolved. The ends were cut back, 3 bases at V and 5 bases at J, with 13 bases in the middle. CDR3 size: 14 residues. Germline V lookup: CDR1 MNHEY, CDR2 SMNVEV (reference sequence).

This clonotype appeared a few times. The V call is TRBV6-5, the J call TRBJ2-1; D not resolved. Trimming cost V 2 bases and J 8 bases, with 7 bases left between them. This CDR3 spans 12 amino acids. Germline V gene lookup returns CDR1 MNHEY and CDR2 SVGAGI. Here the CDR3 DNA reads TGTGCCAGCAGTTACCCCGCGGATGAGCAGTTCTTC. Its protein product is CASSYPADEQFF.

The chain recombines TRBV5-6 with TRBJ2-1; tentative D call: TRBD2 (6 bases). The CDR3 loop spans 20 amino acids. Germline values: CDR1 SGHDT, CDR2 YYEEEE. V was clipped by 0 bases and J by 0 bases, with 22 bases between them. CDR3 amino acids: CASSLAVASEVSSSYNEQFF. The CDR3 region has the DNA TGTGCCAGCAGCTTGGCCGTTGCTAGCGAAGTCTCGAGCTCCTACAATGAGCAGTTCTTC.

This chain connects TRBV7-6 to TRBJ2-2, with a weak D call TRBD2 (5 bases). This CDR3 contains 16 residues. The V end lost 4 bases, the J end lost 6 bases, and 18 bases lay between the germline ends. Germline values: CDR1 SGHVS, CDR2 FNYEAQ. The CDR3 sequence: CASSSPGRGNPGELFF. CDR3 DNA sequence: TGTGCCAGCAGCTCTCCGGGCCGGGGAAATCCCGGGGAGCTGTTTTTT.

The chain joins TRBV25-1 to TRBJ2-7; D remains ambiguous. The CDR3 consists of 12 residues. CDR1 is MGHDK and CDR2 is SYGVNS in the germline V gene. V lost 5 bases, J lost 6 bases, and 11 bases lay in between. The CDR3 loop reads CASSTSISEQYF. Written as DNA, the CDR3 is TGTGCCAGCAGTACCTCAATCTCCGAGCAGTACTTC.

This chain links TRBV4-1 with TRBJ2-7; D gene unclear. V lost 0 bases, J lost 6 bases, and 9 bases lay in between. The length of the CDR3 is 13 residues. Germline CDR1 is MGHRA and CDR2 is YSYEKL. The CDR3 loop reads CASSQDDDTEQYF. The CDR3 nucleotides read TGCGCCAGCAGCCAAGATGACGACACCGAGCAGTACTTC.

With respect to this clonotype: In this CDR3 the conserved last residue, phenylalanine or tryptophan, is missing, so a read error is likely. J is TRBJ1-2 and V is TRBV5-6; D may be TRBD1 (6 bases). The CDR3 spans 16 residues. Germline CDR1 SGHDT, CDR2 YYEEEE. Trimming shortened V by 3 bases and J by 4 bases, and 19 bases separated the two germline ends. The DNA for the CDR3 is TGTGCCAGCAGCTGGGACCAGACAGGTTTCGGCTATGGCTACACCCTC. As protein: CASSWDQTGFGYGYTL.

The J gene is TRBJ1-1, the V gene TRBV11-2, with 9 bases matching TRBD1. Germline V gives CDR1 SGHAT, CDR2 FQNNGV. The CDR3 has 16 residues. The ends lost 5 bases at V and 0 bases at J; junction bases unmatched: 7. This CDR3 is CASSPWDREVNTEAFF. CDR3 in DNA: TGTGCCAGCAGCCCCTGGGACAGGGAGGTGAACACTGAAGCTTTCTTT.

The chain uses TRBV14 and TRBJ2-3; maybe TRBD1 (6 bases). Trimming took 0 bases from V and 3 from J, leaving 13 bases between them. CDR3 length: 16 residues. Germline-derived CDR1 and CDR2 are SGHDN and FVKESK. Here the CDR3 reads CASSQDETGWTDTQYF. The CDR3 nucleotides are TGTGCCAGCAGCCAAGACGAAACAGGGTGGACAGATACGCAGTATTTT.

The genes are TRBV4-2 and TRBJ1-1, with D maybe TRBD1 (6 bases). V lost 10 bases to trimming and J lost 2 bases, with 20 bases between them. The germline gives CDR1 LGHNA, CDR2 YNFKEQ. This CDR3 contains 15 residues. The CDR3 nucleotides are TGTGCCACAGCCAAGATCCTGGACAGAAACACTGAAGCTTTCTTT. Protein: CATAKILDRNTEAFF.

J is TRBJ1-5 and V is TRBV19, with a possible D match to TRBD1 (6 bases). The germline CDR1 and CDR2 sequences are LNHDA and SQIVND (reference sequence). CDR3 size: 13 residues. The V end was cut by 8 bases, the J end by 4 bases, with 12 bases between. The DNA for the CDR3 is TGTGCCAGTCTGTCGGGGGCAAATCAGCCCCAGCATTTT. Its translation: CASLSGANQPQHF.

This chain links TRBV12-5 with TRBJ2-1; tentatively, D is TRBD1 (6 bases). The CDR3 runs 14 residues. In germline, CDR1 is LGHNT, CDR2 FRNRAP. V was cut by 0 bases and J by 9 bases, with 12 bases left in between. CDR3 in amino acids: CASGLVPGATEQFF. DNA of the CDR3: TGTGCTAGTGGTTTGGTACCAGGGGCGACTGAGCAGTTCTTC.

The genes are TRBV12-3 or TRBV12-4 and TRBJ2-5, with 14 bases fitting TRBD2. Trimming removed 3 bases from V and 4 bases from J; junction bases left unmatched: 10. The length of the CDR3 is 18 residues. The chain's CDR3 is CASSLINPGLAGAETQYF. CDR3 bases: TGTGCCAGCAGTTTGATTAACCCGGGACTAGCGGGAGCAGAGACCCAGTACTTC.

The chain joins TRBV5-1 to TRBJ2-2, with no clear D. The CDR3 is made up of 19 amino acids. V was trimmed by 0 bases and J by 0 bases, leaving 18 bases between them. CDR1 is SGHRS, CDR2 YFSETQ, per germline. The CDR3 reads CASSLDVQDAESNTGELFF. DNA for the CDR3: TGCGCCAGCAGCTTGGATGTTCAGGACGCAGAATCGAACACCGGGGAGCTGTTTTTT. The whole variable domain, remainder taken from reference TRBV5-1 and TRBJ2-2, is KAGVTQTPRYLIKTRGQQVTLSCSPISGHRSVSWYQQTPGQGLQFLFEYFSETQRNKGNFPGRFSGRQFSNSRSEMNVSTLELGDSALYLCASSLDVQDAESNTGELFFGEGSRLTVL.

This chain joins TRBV12-3 or TRBV12-4 and TRBJ2-7, with D possibly matching TRBD1 (6 bases). V was pared by 7 bases and J by 4 bases, with 17 bases between. The CDR3 loop spans 14 amino acids. The CDR3 region is CASTMTGTNYEQYF. CDR3 DNA sequence: TGTGCCAGCACCATGACCGGGACAAATTACGAGCAGTACTTC.

The chain uses TRBV20-1 and TRBJ1-5; tentatively, D is TRBD1 (6 bases). From germline, CDR1 is DFQATT and CDR2 SNEGSKA (reference sequence). The germline V and J ends were trimmed by 0 bases and 0 bases, with 18 bases remaining between them. The CDR3 has 18 residues. The chain's CDR3 is CSARDRARGDYSNQPQHF. CDR3 in DNA: TGCAGTGCTAGAGATCGGGCCAGGGGCGATTATAGCAATCAGCCCCAGCATTTT.

The genes are TRBV23-1 and TRBJ2-2; D is ambiguous. TRBV23-1 qualifies as an ORF whose function is uncertain. The CDR3 spans 14 residues. The germline V and J ends were trimmed by 3 bases and 3 bases, with 8 bases remaining between them. CDR3 loop: CASSHSEDTGELFF. In nucleotides, the CDR3 is TGCGCCAGCAGTCACTCCGAGGACACCGGGGAGCTGTTTTTT.

The rearrangement uses TRBV27 and TRBJ1-5; D gene unclear. The CDR3 is 14 residues long. CDR1 is MNHEY and CDR2 is SMNVEV in the germline V gene (reference sequence). Trimming removed 3 bases from V and 5 bases from J, with 11 bases in between. The CDR3 here is CASSFRHFDQPQHF. The DNA of the CDR3 is TGTGCCAGCAGTTTCCGACACTTTGATCAGCCCCAGCATTTT.

The chain combines TRBV7-9 with TRBJ2-7, with unresolved D. CDR1 and CDR2 from the germline V gene are SEHNR and FQNEAQ (reference sequence). V was clipped by 3 bases and J by 7 bases, with 13 bases between them. The CDR3 has 13 residues. CDR3 nucleotides: TGTGCCAGCAGCTTCTCACCTTCAAAAGAGCAGTACTTC. This sequence encodes CASSFSPSKEQYF. Complete variable domain (other parts from reference TRBV7-9 and TRBJ2-7): DTGVSQNPRHKITKRGQNVTFRCDPISEHNRLYWYRQTLGQGPEFLTYFQNEAQLEKSRLLSDRFSAERPKGSFSTLEIQRTEQGDSAMYLCASSFSPSKEQYFGPGTRLTVT.

This chain uses TRBV14 with TRBJ1-4, with 8 positions matching TRBD1. The germline V gene has CDR1 SGHDN and CDR2 FVKESK. The CDR3 is 16 residues long. J gave up 3 bases and V 1 base, and 4 bases lay outside the gene matches. The CDR3 region has the DNA TGTGCCAGCAGCCAAGTGGTGGGACAGGCTAATGAAAAACTGTTTTTT. Translation: CASSQVVGQANEKLFF.

This clonotype was observed a few times. The chain joins TRBV2 to TRBJ1-1; D is ambiguous. Trimming left V 4 bases short and J 6 bases short, with 3 bases between. Germline CDR1 SNHLY, CDR2 FYNNEI. The CDR3 is 10 residues long. CDR3 region: CASSVSEAFF. The CDR3 nucleotides read TGTGCCAGCAGTGTTTCTGAAGCTTTCTTT. Combining the CDR3 with reference TRBV2 and TRBJ1-1 gives the whole variable domain EPEVTQTPSHQVTQMGQEVILRCVPISNHLYFYWYRQILGQKVEFLVSFYNNEISEKSEIFDDQFSVERPDGSNFTLKIRSTKLEDSAMYFCASSVSEAFFGQGTRLTVV.

The chain carries TRBV27 and TRBJ2-5; TRBD2 is a possible D gene (5 bases). V was shortened by 4 bases and J by 4 bases, with 10 bases between the two germline ends. Germline CDR1 is MNHEY and CDR2 is SMNVEV (reference sequence). The CDR3 covers 13 residues. DNA of the CDR3: TGTGCCAGCAGTTATATTCGGGGAGAGACCCAGTACTTC. It specifies CASSYIRGETQYF.